The 21 T cell receptor beta chains presented below share a single source sample, sequenced in a study of T cell responses to AZD1222 COVID-19 vaccine. TCRdb's table, derived via immunoSEQ multiplex PCR, lists solely in-frame clones and lacks some. The sample comprises roughly 150,000 clones, 90% to 95% of which are singletons, and 5% rests with the top ten. Sequenced here: peripheral blood, sampled on day 0 of AZD1222 vaccination. These receptors were collected from an adult in good health.

This chain joins TRBV15 and TRBJ1-6; D gene uncertain. The germline CDR1 and CDR2 sequences are LNHNV and YYDKDF (reference sequence). The CDR3 sequence is 13 residues long. V lost 5 bases and J lost 8, with 10 bases in between. CDR3 coding DNA: TGTGCCACCAGCCCTAGCGCGGATTCACCCCTCCACTTT. Translating it yields CATSPSADSPLHF.

This clone was observed once. This sequence joins TRBV6-5 and TRBJ1-1; tentative D call: TRBD1 (5 bases). The CDR3 length is 12 residues. CDR1 and CDR2 (germline): MNHEY, SVGAGI. V lost 3 bases, J lost 11 bases, and 13 bases lay in between. As DNA, the CDR3 is TGTGCCAGCAGTTATCCGCAGGGCGCGGCTTTCTTT. Translation gives CASSYPQGAAFF.

The CDR3 here is CASSYKASGYYEQYF. In DNA form, the CDR3 reads TGTGCCAGCAGTTACAAGGCTAGCGGGTACTACGAGCAGTACTTC. The chain is built from TRBV6-5 and TRBJ2-7; the match to TRBD2 covers 8 bases. V was clipped by 2 bases and J by 3 bases; unmatched bases: 6. Germline lookup yields CDR1 MNHEY and CDR2 SVGAGI. The CDR3 runs to 15 residues.

The V and J genes are TRBV2 and TRBJ2-1; D is undetermined. CDR3 size: 14 residues. With 2 bases removed from V and 4 bases from J, the gap between germline ends came to 9 bases. Per germline, CDR1 SNHLY and CDR2 FYNNEI. The CDR3 loop reads CASSENPTYNEQFF. CDR3 DNA sequence: TGTGCCAGCAGTGAAAACCCCACGTACAATGAGCAGTTCTTC.

J is TRBJ2-7 and V is TRBV28; TRBD2 aligns across 9 bases. The germline CDR1 and CDR2 sequences are MDHEN and SYDVKM. This CDR3 comprises 16 residues. V was pared by 5 bases and J by 2 bases, with 10 bases of the junction left unmatched. In DNA, the CDR3 is TGTGCCAGCAGTCCCTACGGGACTAGCCGTACCTACGAGCAGTACTTC. This encodes CASSPYGTSRTYEQYF.

This clone was found once. V usage is TRBV20-1 and J usage is TRBJ2-1; 8 nucleotides agree with TRBD2. This CDR3 is 11 amino acids long. The germline gives CDR1 DFQATT, CDR2 SNEGSKA (reference sequence). CDR3 loop: CRLTGGGEQFF. Written as DNA, the CDR3 is TGCAGATTAACCGGGGGGGGTGAGCAGTTCTTC.

The chain uses TRBV13 and TRBJ1-3; D perhaps matches TRBD1 (5 bases). This CDR3 spans 17 amino acids. Germline assignment: CDR1 PRHDT and CDR2 FYEKMQ (reference sequence). Trimming shortened V by 4 bases and J by 0 bases, and 16 bases separated the two germline ends. CDR3: CASSWVRDPYSGNTIYF. In DNA, the CDR3 is TGTGCCAGCAGCTGGGTCCGGGACCCGTACTCTGGAAACACCATATATTTT.

This clone was counted a single time. The rearrangement links TRBV7-9 to TRBJ1-4; D remains ambiguous. V lost 5 bases, J lost 0 bases, and 7 bases lay in between. The CDR3 sequence is 14 residues long. CDR1 is SEHNR, CDR2 FQNEAQ, per germline (reference sequence). This CDR3 is CASSQETTNEKLFF. The CDR3 coding sequence is TGTGCCAGCAGCCAAGAGACAACTAATGAAAAACTGTTTTTT.

The V call is TRBV12-3 or TRBV12-4, the J call TRBJ2-1; D call uncertain. V gave up 6 bases and J gave up 2 bases, with 2 bases separating them. The CDR3 has 11 residues. The DNA of the CDR3 is TGTGCCAGCAGCACCTACAATGAGCAGTTCTTC. This translates into CASSTYNEQFF.

The DNA for the CDR3 is TGTGCCAGTAGTATAGTCCCCGCAGGGTTGGGAGAGACCCAGTACTTC. Protein: CASSIVPAGLGETQYF. The chain recombines TRBV19 with TRBJ2-5, with D maybe TRBD1 (5 bases). The CDR3 contains 16 residues. From germline, CDR1 is LNHDA and CDR2 SQIVND (reference sequence). The V end was cut by 1 base, the J end by 4 bases, with 16 bases between.

The CDR3 spells CASSQDGGGGTEAFF. The CDR3 nucleotides read TGTGCCAGCAGCCAAGATGGCGGGGGCGGGACTGAAGCTTTCTTT. The chain joins TRBV3-1 (or the pseudogene TRBV3-2) to TRBJ1-1, with D possibly TRBD1 on 6 matching bases. Per the germline V gene, CDR1 is LGHDT and CDR2 is YNNKEL (reference sequence). This CDR3 has 15 amino acids. Trimming took 0 bases from V and 5 from J, leaving 13 bases between them.

The count of this clone is one. The chain has TRBV7-8 and TRBJ1-6; D possibly corresponds to TRBD1 (5 bases). This CDR3 contains 14 residues. The germline V gene encodes CDR1 SGHVS and CDR2 FQNEAQ. Between the trimmed V and J ends, which lost 2 bases and 10 bases, there was a span of 12 bases. The DNA for the CDR3 is TGTGCCAGCAGCTTAAGTGGGGCTCCCTCACCCCTCCACTTT. The encoded protein is CASSLSGAPSPLHF.

This chain joins TRBV12-3 or TRBV12-4 and TRBJ1-2, with 10 nucleotides matching TRBD1. J was trimmed by 7 bases and V by 6 bases; bases with no gene match: 2. The CDR3 sequence is 12 residues long. The CDR3 DNA reads as TGTGCCAGCAGGACAGGGGGCTCTGGCTACACCTTC. It specifies CASRTGGSGYTF.

The rearrangement uses TRBV5-1 and TRBJ2-1; perhaps D is TRBD1 or TRBD2 (5 bases each). V gave up 3 bases and J gave up 2 bases, with 12 bases separating them. Germline assignment: CDR1 SGHRS and CDR2 YFSETQ. The CDR3 loop spans 15 amino acids. DNA of the CDR3: TGCGCCAGCAGCTCCCGACTGGGGGCCTACAATGAGCAGTTCTTC. This encodes CASSSRLGAYNEQFF.

The V gene is TRBV5-6, the J gene TRBJ1-2, with a tentative D call TRBD1 (5 bases). The CDR3 runs 17 residues. Between the trimmed V and J ends, which lost 0 bases and 0 bases, there was a span of 15 bases. Germline V gene lookup returns CDR1 SGHDT and CDR2 YYEEEE. Here the CDR3 reads CASSLGGPGGANYGYTF. CDR3 coding DNA: TGTGCCAGCAGCTTGGGGGGACCTGGGGGAGCTAACTATGGCTACACCTTC.

V gene TRBV4-1 combines with J gene TRBJ2-3; TRBD2 agrees at 7 bases. The CDR3 spans 17 residues. The V gene's germline CDR1 is MGHRA and CDR2 YSYEKL. V was pared by 2 bases and J by 2 bases, with 10 bases of the junction left unmatched. This CDR3 reads CASSQSPSGYYTDTQYF. Here the CDR3 DNA reads TGCGCCAGCAGCCAATCGCCTAGCGGATACTACACAGATACGCAGTATTTT.

This chain connects TRBV5-4 to TRBJ1-5, with D unresolved. V lost 0 bases to trimming and J lost 0 bases, with 13 bases between them. The germline CDR1 and CDR2 sequences are SGHNT and YYREEE (reference sequence). The CDR3 covers 17 residues. CDR3 protein: CASSLGVAGSSNQPQHF. CDR3 nucleotide sequence: TGTGCCAGCAGCTTGGGGGTGGCGGGATCTAGCAATCAGCCCCAGCATTTT.

Here the CDR3 DNA reads TGCGCCAGCAGCTTACACCGGGACAGGGGCAGTGAGCAGTTCTTC. This sequence encodes CASSLHRDRGSEQFF. The V call is TRBV10-1, the J call TRBJ2-1; 10 bases are a match to TRBD1. Germline CDR1 is WNHNN and CDR2 is SYGVQD (reference sequence). The CDR3 has 15 residues. After removal of 6 bases from V and 9 bases from J, the junction contained 11 bases not matched to a gene.

The rearrangement joins TRBV7-9 to TRBJ1-1; the D is unclear. Germline lookup yields CDR1 SEHNR and CDR2 FQNEAQ (reference sequence). The CDR3 runs to 13 residues. V lost 0 bases to trimming and J lost 1 base, with 3 bases between them. The DNA of the CDR3 is TGTGCCAGCAGCTTAGCACAGAACACTGAAGCTTTCTTT. It specifies CASSLAQNTEAFF.

The gene calls are TRBV13 and TRBJ2-6; 7 nucleotides match TRBD2. In germline, CDR1 is PRHDT, CDR2 FYEKMQ (reference sequence). CDR3 size: 15 residues. J was trimmed by 4 bases and V by 5 bases; bases with no gene match: 5. CDR3 nucleotides: TGTGCCAGCAGCCCCCTAGCGGCCGGGGCCAACGTCCTGACTTTC. Protein sequence: CASSPLAAGANVLTF. Combining the CDR3 with reference TRBV13 and TRBJ2-6 gives the whole variable domain AAGVIQSPRHLIKEKRETATLKCYPIPRHDTVYWYQQGPGQDPQFLISFYEKMQSDKGSIPDRFSAQQFSDYHSELNMSSLELGDSALYFCASSPLAAGANVLTFGAGSRLTVL.

The J gene is TRBJ2-2, the V gene TRBV21-1. TRBV21-1 is a known pseudogene. The CDR3 has 13 amino acids. CDR3 DNA: TGTGCCGCAGCCTTGGGAAAGCACGGGGAGCTGTTTTTT. It codes for CAAALGKHGELFF.